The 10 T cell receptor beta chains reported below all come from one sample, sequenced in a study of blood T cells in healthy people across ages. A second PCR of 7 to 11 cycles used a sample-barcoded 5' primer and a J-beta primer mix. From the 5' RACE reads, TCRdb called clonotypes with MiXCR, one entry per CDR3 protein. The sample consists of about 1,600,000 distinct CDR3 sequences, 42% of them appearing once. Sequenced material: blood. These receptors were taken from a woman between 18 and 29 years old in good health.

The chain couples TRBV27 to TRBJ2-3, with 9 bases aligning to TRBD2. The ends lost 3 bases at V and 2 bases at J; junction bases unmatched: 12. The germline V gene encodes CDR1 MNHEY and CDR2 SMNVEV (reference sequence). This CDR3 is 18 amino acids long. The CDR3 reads CASSFGRAVAGDTDTQYF. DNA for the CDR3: TGTGCCAGCAGTTTTGGCAGGGCGGTAGCGGGGGACACAGATACGCAGTATTTT.

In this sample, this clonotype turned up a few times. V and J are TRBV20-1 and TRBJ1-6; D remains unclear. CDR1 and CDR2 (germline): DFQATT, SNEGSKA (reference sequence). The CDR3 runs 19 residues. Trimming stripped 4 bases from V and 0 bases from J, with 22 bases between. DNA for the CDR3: TGCAGTGCTAAACCACTGGAGGTCATTCCGAGCTCCTATAATTCACCCCTCCACTTT. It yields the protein CSAKPLEVIPSSYNSPLHF.

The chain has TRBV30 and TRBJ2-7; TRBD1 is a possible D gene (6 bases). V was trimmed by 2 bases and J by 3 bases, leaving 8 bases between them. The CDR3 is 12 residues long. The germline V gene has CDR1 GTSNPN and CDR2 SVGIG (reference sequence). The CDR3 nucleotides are TGTGCCTGGAGTTTAGGGGGCTACGAGCAGTACTTC. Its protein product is CAWSLGGYEQYF.

This chain's CDR3 is CASSQVITDTQYF. The CDR3 region has the DNA TGTGCCAGCAGCCAAGTCATAACAGATACGCAGTATTTT. V is TRBV14 and J is TRBJ2-3; D remains ambiguous. Trimming stripped 1 base from V and 3 bases from J, with 5 bases between. Per the germline V gene, CDR1 is SGHDN and CDR2 is FVKESK. This CDR3 has 13 amino acids.

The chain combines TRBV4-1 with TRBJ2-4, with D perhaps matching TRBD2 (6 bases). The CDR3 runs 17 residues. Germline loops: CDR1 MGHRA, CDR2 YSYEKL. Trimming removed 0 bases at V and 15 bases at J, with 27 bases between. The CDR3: CASSQDFGLEWTNERYF. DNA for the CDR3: TGCGCCAGCAGCCAAGATTTTGGCCTTGAGTGGACTAATGAGCGGTACTTC.

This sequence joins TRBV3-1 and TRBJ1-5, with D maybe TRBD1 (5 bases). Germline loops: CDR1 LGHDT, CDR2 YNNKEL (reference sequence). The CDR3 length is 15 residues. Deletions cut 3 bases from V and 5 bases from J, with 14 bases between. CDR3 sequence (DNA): TGTGCCAGCAGCCACCGGGACGCCGGTCATCAGCCCCAGCATTTT. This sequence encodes CASSHRDAGHQPQHF.

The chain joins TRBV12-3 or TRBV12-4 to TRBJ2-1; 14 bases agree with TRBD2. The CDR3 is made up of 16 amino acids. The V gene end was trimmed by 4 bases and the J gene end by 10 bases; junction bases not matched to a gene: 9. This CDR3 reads CASSSLNGLAGGEQFF. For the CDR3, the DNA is TGTGCCAGCAGTTCCCTTAACGGACTAGCGGGAGGAGAGCAGTTCTTC.

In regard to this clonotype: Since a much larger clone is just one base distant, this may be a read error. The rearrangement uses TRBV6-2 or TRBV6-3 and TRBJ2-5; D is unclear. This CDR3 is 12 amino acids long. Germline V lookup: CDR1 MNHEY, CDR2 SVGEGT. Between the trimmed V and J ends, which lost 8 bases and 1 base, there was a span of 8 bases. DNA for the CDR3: TGTGCCAGCGGCGACGTCCAAGAGACCCAGTACTTC. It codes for CASGDVQETQYF.

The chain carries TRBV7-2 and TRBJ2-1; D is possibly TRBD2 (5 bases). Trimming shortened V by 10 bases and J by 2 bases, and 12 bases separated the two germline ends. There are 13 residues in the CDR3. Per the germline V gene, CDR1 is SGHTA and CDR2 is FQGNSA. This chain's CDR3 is CATQGAAYNEQFF. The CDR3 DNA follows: TGTGCCACCCAAGGAGCGGCCTACAATGAGCAGTTCTTC.

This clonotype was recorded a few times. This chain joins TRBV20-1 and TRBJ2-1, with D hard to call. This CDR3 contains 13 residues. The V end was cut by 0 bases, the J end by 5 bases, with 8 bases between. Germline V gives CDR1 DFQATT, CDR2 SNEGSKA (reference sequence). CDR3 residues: CSARDFGDNEQFF. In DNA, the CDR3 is TGCAGTGCTAGAGATTTTGGGGACAATGAGCAGTTCTTC.